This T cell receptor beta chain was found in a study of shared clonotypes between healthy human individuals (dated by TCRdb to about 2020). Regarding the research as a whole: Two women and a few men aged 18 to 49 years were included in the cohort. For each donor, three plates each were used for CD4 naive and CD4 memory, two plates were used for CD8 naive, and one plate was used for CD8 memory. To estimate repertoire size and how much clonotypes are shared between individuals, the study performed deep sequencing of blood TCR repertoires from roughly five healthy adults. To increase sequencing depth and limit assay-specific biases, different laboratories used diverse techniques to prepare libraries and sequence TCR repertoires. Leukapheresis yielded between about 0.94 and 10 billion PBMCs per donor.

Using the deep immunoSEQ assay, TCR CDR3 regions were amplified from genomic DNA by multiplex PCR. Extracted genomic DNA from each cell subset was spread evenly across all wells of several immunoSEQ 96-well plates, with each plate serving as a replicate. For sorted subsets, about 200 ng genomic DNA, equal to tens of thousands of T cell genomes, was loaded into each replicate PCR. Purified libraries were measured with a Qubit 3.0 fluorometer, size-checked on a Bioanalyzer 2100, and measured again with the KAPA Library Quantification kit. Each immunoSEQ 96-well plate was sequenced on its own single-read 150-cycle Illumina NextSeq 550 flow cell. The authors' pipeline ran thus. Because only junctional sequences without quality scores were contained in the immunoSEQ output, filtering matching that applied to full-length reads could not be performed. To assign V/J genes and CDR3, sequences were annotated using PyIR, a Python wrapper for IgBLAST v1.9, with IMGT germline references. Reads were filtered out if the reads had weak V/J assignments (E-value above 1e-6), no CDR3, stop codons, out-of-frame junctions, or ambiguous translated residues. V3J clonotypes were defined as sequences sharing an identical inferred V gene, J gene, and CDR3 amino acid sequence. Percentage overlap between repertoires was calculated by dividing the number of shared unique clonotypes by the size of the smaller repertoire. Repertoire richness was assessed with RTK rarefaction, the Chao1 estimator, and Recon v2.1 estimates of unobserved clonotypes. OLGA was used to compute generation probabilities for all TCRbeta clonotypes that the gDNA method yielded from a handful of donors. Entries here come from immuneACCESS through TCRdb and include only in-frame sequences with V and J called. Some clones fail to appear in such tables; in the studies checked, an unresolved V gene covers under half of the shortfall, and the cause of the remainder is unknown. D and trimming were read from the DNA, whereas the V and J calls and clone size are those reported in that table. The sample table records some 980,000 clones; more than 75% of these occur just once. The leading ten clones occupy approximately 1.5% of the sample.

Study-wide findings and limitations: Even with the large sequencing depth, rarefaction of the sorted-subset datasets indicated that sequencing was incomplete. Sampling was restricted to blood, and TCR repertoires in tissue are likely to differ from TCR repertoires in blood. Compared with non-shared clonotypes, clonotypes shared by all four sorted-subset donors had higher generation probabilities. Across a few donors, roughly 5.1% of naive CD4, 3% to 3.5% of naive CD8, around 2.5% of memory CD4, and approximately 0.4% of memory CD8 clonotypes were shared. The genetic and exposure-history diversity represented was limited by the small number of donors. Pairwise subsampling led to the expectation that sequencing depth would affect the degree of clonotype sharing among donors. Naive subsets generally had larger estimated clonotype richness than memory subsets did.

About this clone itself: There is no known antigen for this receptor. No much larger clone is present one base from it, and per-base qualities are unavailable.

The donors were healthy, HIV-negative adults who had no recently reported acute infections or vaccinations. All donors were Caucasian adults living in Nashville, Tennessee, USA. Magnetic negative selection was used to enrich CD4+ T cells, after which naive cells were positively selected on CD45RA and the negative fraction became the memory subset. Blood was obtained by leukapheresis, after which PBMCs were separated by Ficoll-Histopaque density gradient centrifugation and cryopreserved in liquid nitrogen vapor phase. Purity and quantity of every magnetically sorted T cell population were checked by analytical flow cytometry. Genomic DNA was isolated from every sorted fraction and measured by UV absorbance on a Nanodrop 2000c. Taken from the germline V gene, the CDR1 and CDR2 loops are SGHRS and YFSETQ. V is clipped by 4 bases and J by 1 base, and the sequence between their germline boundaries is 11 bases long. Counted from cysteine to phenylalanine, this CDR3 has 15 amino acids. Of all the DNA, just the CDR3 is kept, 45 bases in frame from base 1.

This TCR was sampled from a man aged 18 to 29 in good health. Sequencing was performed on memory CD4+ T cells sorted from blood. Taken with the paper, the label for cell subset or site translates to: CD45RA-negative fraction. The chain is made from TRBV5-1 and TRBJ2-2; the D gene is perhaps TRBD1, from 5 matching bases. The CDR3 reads CASSTQGQNTGELFF. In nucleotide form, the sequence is TGCGCCAGCAGCACCCAAGGACAGAACACCGGGGAGCTGTTTTTT.